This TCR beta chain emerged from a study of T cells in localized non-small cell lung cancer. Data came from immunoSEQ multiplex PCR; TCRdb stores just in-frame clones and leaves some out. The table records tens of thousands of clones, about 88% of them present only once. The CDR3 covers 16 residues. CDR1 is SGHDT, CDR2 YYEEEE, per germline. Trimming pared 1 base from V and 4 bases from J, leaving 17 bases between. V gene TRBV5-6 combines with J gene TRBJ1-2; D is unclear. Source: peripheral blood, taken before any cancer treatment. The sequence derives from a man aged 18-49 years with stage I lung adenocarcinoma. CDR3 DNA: TGTGCCAGCAGCTTGCCCATGACCGGAACCACCTATGGCTACACCTTC. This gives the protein CASSLPMTGTTYGYTF.